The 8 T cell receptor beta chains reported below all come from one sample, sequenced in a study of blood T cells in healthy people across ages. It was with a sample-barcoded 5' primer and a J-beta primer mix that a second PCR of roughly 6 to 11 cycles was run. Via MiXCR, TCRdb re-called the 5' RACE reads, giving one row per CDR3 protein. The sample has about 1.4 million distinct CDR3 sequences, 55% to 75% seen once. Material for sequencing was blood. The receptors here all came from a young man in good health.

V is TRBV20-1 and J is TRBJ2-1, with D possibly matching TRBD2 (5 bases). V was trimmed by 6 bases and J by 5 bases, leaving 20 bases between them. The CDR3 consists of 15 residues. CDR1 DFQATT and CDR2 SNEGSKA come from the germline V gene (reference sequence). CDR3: CSALGHNNYNNEQFF. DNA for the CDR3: TGCAGTGCACTAGGGCATAACAACTATAACAATGAGCAGTTCTTC.

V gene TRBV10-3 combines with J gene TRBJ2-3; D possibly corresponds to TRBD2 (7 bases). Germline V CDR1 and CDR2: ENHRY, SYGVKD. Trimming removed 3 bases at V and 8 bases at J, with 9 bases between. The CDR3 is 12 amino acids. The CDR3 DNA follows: TGTGCCATCAGTGAAGGGGGGGGTACGCAGTATTTT. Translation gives CAISEGGGTQYF.

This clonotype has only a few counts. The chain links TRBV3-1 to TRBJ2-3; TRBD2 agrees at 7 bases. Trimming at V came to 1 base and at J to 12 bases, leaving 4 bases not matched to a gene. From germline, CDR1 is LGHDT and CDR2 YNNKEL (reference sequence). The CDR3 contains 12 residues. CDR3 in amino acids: CASSQGGGAQYF. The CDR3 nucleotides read TGTGCCAGCAGCCAAGGGGGAGGGGCACAGTATTTT.

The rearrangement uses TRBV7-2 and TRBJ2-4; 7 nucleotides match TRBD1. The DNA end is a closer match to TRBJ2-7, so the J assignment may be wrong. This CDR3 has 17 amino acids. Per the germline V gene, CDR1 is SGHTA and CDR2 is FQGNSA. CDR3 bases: TGTGCCAGCAGCTACTTTTTTACCGGGGACAGTCCCTACGAGCAGTACTTC. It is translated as CASSYFFTGDSPYEQYF.

This chain's CDR3 is CASSYSLGYSGLQNIQYF. The CDR3 coding sequence is TGTGCCAGCAGTTACTCGTTAGGGTATTCGGGACTCCAAAACATTCAGTACTTC. This sequence joins TRBV6-5 and TRBJ2-7, with a weak D call TRBD2 (6 bases). The J call is doubtful: the DNA matches TRBJ2-4 better. The CDR3 has 18 amino acids. From germline, CDR1 is MNHEY and CDR2 SVGAGI.

The CDR3 protein is CASSPRQGSAFF. CDR3 nucleotides: TGTGCCAGCAGCCCCCGACAGGGAAGTGCTTTCTTT. This chain links TRBV3-1 with TRBJ1-1; 7 nucleotides match TRBD1. J gave up 11 bases and V 4 bases, and 7 bases lay outside the gene matches. CDR3 size: 12 residues. CDR1 and CDR2 from the germline V gene are LGHDT and YNNKEL (reference sequence).

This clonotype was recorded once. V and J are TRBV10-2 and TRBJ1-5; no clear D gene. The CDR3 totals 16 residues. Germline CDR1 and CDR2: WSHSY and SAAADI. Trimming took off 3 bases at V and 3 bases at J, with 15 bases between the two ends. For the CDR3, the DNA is TGCGCCAGCAGTGATTCTTGGTTAGGGTCCAATCAGCCCCAGCATTTT. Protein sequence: CASSDSWLGSNQPQHF.

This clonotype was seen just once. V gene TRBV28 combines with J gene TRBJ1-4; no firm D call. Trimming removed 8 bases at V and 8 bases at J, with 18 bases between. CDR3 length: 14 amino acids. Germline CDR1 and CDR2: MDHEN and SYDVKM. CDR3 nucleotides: TGTGCCAGCGATTCGACGCGAGGAGGGGAAAAACTGTTTTTT. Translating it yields CASDSTRGGEKLFF.